The TCR beta chain described here comes from a study of blood T cell repertoires in COVID-19. The germline gives CDR1 SGHTA, CDR2 FQGTGA. V was trimmed by 5 bases and J by 9 bases, leaving 14 bases between them. There are 13 residues in the CDR3. This clone has just one count. Generated by immunoSEQ multiplex PCR, the TCRdb table keeps only in-frame clones and is missing some. The top ten hold approximately 2% of the sample, which has approximately 250,000 clones, 80% to 90% seen once. The sequenced sample was peripheral blood. J is TRBJ2-1 and V is TRBV7-3, with D perhaps TRBD2 (6 bases). The receptor was isolated from a man in his thirties or forties with active or convalescent COVID-19. The chain's CDR3 is CASSTGTLGEQFF. The CDR3 nucleotides are TGTGCCAGCAGCACCGGGACTCTGGGTGAGCAGTTCTTC. Full variable domain (outside the CDR3, taken from reference TRBV7-3 and TRBJ2-1): GAGVSQTPSNKVTEKGKYVELRCDPISGHTALYWYRQSLGQGPEFLIYFQGTGAADDSGLPNDRFFAVRPEGSVSTLKIQRTERGDSAVYLCASSTGTLGEQFFGPGTRLTVL.